This T cell receptor beta chain was documented in a study of T cells in Graves' hyperthyroidism and ophthalmopathy. Overall study findings and caveats: Blood also held most thyroid clonotypes expanded beyond 0.001.

The CDR3 extends over 12 amino acids. V lost 4 bases and J 2 bases, leaving 6 bases between the germline ends. Per the germline V gene, CDR1 is LGHDT and CDR2 is YNNKEL (reference sequence). This clonotype has more than one count but fewer than ten. Its antigen is still unknown. TCR beta CDR3 region amplification was performed from RNA transcripts. TCR CDR3 underwent first-round RT-PCR with the HTBI primer set. MiXCR was run by TCRdb on the multiplex PCR reads, yielding one entry per CDR3 protein. Altogether about 510,000 distinct CDR3 sequences are present, about 15% being singletons, with the ten largest covering more than 11%. If no ophthalmopathy progression occurred within 18 months, Graves' hyperthyroidism was stable. Patients having uncontrolled infection, another autoimmune disease, pregnancy or lactation were not included. Clinical symptoms, serum thyroxine and TRAb, thyroid ultrasound and orbital computed tomography were used for the diagnoses.

What was sequenced was blood. J is TRBJ2-7 and V is TRBV3-1, with unresolved D. This TCR came from a woman aged 40 to 50 with Graves' hyperthyroidism. The CDR3 loop reads CASSPRPYEQYF. Here the CDR3 DNA reads TGTGCCAGCAGCCCTCGCCCCTACGAGCAGTACTTC.